By frequency, the clone carrying this T cell receptor beta chain is medium-sized. The CDR3 length is 12 residues. Per the germline V gene, CDR1 is SQVTM and CDR2 is ANQGSEA. These data belong to a study of T cell clusters in autoimmune cytopenias. TRB rearrangements were amplified by touch-down multiplex PCR with mixed TRB-A/B primers. Each CDR3 protein gets one entry in TCRdb, which reprocessed the multiplex PCR reads and gives no DNA. The sample totals thousands of distinct CDR3 sequences. Each sample's input was approximately 0.25 ug genomic DNA, some 38,000 genome equivalents. The sequencing input was peripheral blood. This sequence joins TRBV29-1 and TRBJ1-1; the D call of TRBD1 rests on TCRdb alone, since no DNA is present to check it. This TCR was recovered from a human donor with an autoimmune cytopenia or autoimmune hepatitis (not recorded which). The CDR3 here is CSVFSQGQVAFF.